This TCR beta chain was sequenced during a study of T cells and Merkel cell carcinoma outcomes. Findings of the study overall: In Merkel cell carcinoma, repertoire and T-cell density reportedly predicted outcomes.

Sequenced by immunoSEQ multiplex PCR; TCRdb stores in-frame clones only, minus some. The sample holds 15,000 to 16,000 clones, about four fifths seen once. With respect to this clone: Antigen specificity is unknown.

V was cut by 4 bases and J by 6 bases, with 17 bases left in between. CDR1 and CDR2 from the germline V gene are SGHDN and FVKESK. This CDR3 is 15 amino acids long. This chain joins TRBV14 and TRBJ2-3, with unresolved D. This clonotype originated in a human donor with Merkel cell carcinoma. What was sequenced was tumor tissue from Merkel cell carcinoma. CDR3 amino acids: CASSLHRQRWDTQYF. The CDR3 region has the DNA TGTGCCAGCAGCCTCCACCGCCAGCGTTGGGATACGCAGTATTTT.